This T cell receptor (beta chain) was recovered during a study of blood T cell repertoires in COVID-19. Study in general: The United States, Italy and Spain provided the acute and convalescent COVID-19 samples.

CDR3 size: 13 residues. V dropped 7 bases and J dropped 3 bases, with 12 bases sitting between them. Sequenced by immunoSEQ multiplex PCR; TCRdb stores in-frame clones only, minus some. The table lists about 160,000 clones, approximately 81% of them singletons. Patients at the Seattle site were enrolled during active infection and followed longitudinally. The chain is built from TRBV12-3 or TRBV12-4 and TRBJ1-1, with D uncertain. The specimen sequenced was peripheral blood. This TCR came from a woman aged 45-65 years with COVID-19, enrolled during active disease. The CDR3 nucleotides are TGTGCCAGCACCCTTTTAATCGACACTGAAGCTTTCTTT. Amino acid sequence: CASTLLIDTEAFF.